The 26 T cell receptor beta chains below were found in one sample sequenced in a study of identical twins. One entry per CDR3 protein results from TCRdb running MiXCR on the 5' RACE reads. The sample lists about 890,000 distinct CDR3 sequences, 9% to 15% occurring once. These same data were also listed under a study on yellow fever vaccine responses in identical twins.

Source material: PBMCs. The source of these receptors is a woman aged 18-29 years in good health.

The chain recombines TRBV11-1 with TRBJ2-7; D remains ambiguous. CDR1 SGHAT and CDR2 FQDESV come from the germline V gene (reference sequence). This CDR3 is built from 15 residues. V was shortened by 6 bases and J by 1 base, with 16 bases between the two germline ends. CDR3 in amino acids: CASSPTLSTSYEQYF. CDR3 sequence (DNA): TGTGCCAGCAGTCCTACTCTATCAACATCCTACGAGCAGTACTTC.

This clonotype was counted a few times. The chain recombines TRBV7-6 with TRBJ2-1, with 9 bases identical to TRBD2. The CDR3 sequence is 16 residues long. The V gene end was trimmed by 2 bases and the J gene end by 9 bases; junction bases not matched to a gene: 11. The V gene's germline CDR1 is SGHVS and CDR2 FNYEAQ. This CDR3 is CASSLPPAGGLSEQFF. CDR3 sequence (DNA): TGTGCCAGCAGCTTACCCCCCGCGGGAGGGCTTAGTGAGCAGTTCTTC.

This clonotype was found a few times. This chain connects TRBV6-5 to TRBJ1-1; D unclear. The germline CDR1 and CDR2 sequences are MNHEY and SVGAGI. V lost 0 bases and J lost 4, with 12 bases in between. There are 15 residues in the CDR3. CDR3 amino acids: CASSYSKVGGTEAFF. The CDR3 nucleotides are TGTGCCAGCAGTTACTCGAAAGTTGGAGGCACTGAAGCTTTCTTT.

V is TRBV5-5 and J is TRBJ2-3; the D is unclear. Germline values: CDR1 SGHKS, CDR2 YYEKEE (reference sequence). Trimming took off 2 bases at V and 2 bases at J, with 6 bases between the two ends. The CDR3 runs to 13 residues. This CDR3 is CASSFLVTDTQYF. Written as DNA, the CDR3 is TGTGCCAGCAGCTTCCTTGTCACAGATACGCAGTATTTT.

This clonotype was detected ten times or more. DNA of the CDR3: TGCGCCAGCAGCCAAGACCGAGTCCCGAACACTGAAGCTTTCTTT. This translates into CASSQDRVPNTEAFF. This chain joins TRBV4-1 and TRBJ1-1; D is uncertain. V was pared by 0 bases and J by 1 base, with 9 bases between. CDR1 is MGHRA, CDR2 YSYEKL, per germline. The CDR3 loop spans 15 amino acids.

The table lists this clonotype with a few counts. The chain recombines TRBV10-2 with TRBJ2-7, with D perhaps TRBD2 (5 bases). This CDR3 is 15 amino acids long. Germline CDR1 reads WSHSY; CDR2 reads SAAADI. V was clipped by 6 bases and J by 2 bases, with 17 bases between them. DNA for the CDR3: TGCGCCAGCAGCTCCGGGATTAGGAGCCCCTACGAGCAGTACTTC. This translates into CASSSGIRSPYEQYF.

The table lists this clonotype with many counts. CDR3 loop: CASSTVRQGVYEQYF. CDR3 in DNA: TGCGCCAGCAGCACTGTGAGACAGGGAGTCTACGAGCAGTACTTC. The chain combines TRBV5-1 with TRBJ2-7, with TRBD1 identical over 7 bases. Per germline, CDR1 SGHRS and CDR2 YFSETQ. V shed 4 bases, J shed 3 bases, and the junction held 10 bases outside the gene matches. CDR3 length: 15 amino acids.

The sample holds many counts of this clonotype. The genes are TRBV20-1 and TRBJ2-1, with D possibly TRBD2 on 5 matching bases. The CDR3 sequence is 16 residues long. Per the germline V gene, CDR1 is DFQATT and CDR2 is SNEGSKA (reference sequence). Trimming removed 2 bases at V and 3 bases at J, with 17 bases between. This CDR3 reads CSARKTTRVGYNEQFF. The CDR3 DNA is TGCAGTGCTAGAAAGACTACTAGGGTTGGCTACAATGAGCAGTTCTTC.

The V and J genes are TRBV5-4 and TRBJ2-3; 9 bases agree with TRBD2. Per germline, CDR1 SGHNT and CDR2 YYREEE (reference sequence). V shed 4 bases, J shed 1 base, and the junction held 7 bases outside the gene matches. The CDR3 is made up of 16 amino acids. CDR3 DNA: TGTGCCAGCAGCCATACTAGCGGGTACGGCACAGATACGCAGTATTTT. The encoded protein is CASSHTSGYGTDTQYF. The full variable domain, its missing parts supplied by reference TRBV5-4 and TRBJ2-3, is ETGVTQSPTHLIKTRGQQVTLRCSSQSGHNTVSWYQQALGQGPQFIFQYYREEENGRGNFPPRFSGLQFPNYSSELNVNALELDDSALYLCASSHTSGYGTDTQYFGPGTRLTVL.

Only a few counts were recorded for this clonotype. This rearrangement joins TRBV24-1 to TRBJ2-1, with 14 bases aligning to TRBD2. Germline-derived CDR1 and CDR2 are KGHDR and SFDVKD. V lost 2 bases to trimming and J lost 6 bases; unmatched junction nucleotides: 11. CDR3 length: 19 amino acids. The CDR3 loop reads CATSDSGTSGRRFGNEQFF. The CDR3 DNA reads TGTGCCACCAGTGATTCCGGGACTAGCGGGAGACGTTTCGGCAATGAGCAGTTCTTC.

This chain uses TRBV12-3 or TRBV12-4 with TRBJ2-1; 11 nucleotides match TRBD2. The CDR3 is 15 residues long. The V and J ends lost 4 bases and 8 bases, in that order; junction bases with no gene match: 7. In DNA, the CDR3 is TGTGCCAGCAGTTCACTAGCGGGAGTTTCCTATGAGCAGTTCTTC. It translates to CASSSLAGVSYEQFF.

This chain links TRBV5-8 with TRBJ2-2; D tentatively reads TRBD1 or TRBD2 (5 bases each). Trimming removed 5 bases at V and 5 bases at J, with 22 bases between. The CDR3 is made up of 17 amino acids. The germline CDR1 and CDR2 sequences are SGHTS and YDEGEE. This chain's CDR3 is CASSTGGSPRRTGELFF. CDR3 in DNA: TGTGCCAGCAGTACTGGGGGTTCCCCGAGAAGGACCGGGGAGCTGTTTTTT.

The J gene is TRBJ1-4, the V gene TRBV12-3 or TRBV12-4, with 8 bases fitting TRBD1. V gave up 7 bases and J gave up 3 bases; unmatched junction bases: 4. The CDR3 has 14 residues. The DNA of the CDR3 is TGTGCCAGCACGCCAGGGGGCCCTAATGAAAAACTGTTTTTT. Its protein product is CASTPGGPNEKLFF.

This clonotype was seen many times. For the CDR3, the DNA is TGTGCCAGCAGTACCGGGACTAGCGCACCTGAGGCTGGGGCCAACGTCCTGACTTTC. Translation gives CASSTGTSAPEAGANVLTF. The gene calls are TRBV6-1 and TRBJ2-6; 10 bases agree with TRBD2. CDR1 is MNHNS and CDR2 is SASEGT in the germline V gene. The CDR3 is 19 amino acids. Trimming at V came to 5 bases and at J to 2 bases, leaving 12 bases not matched to a gene.

The V call is TRBV28, the J call TRBJ2-7; 7 nucleotides match TRBD2. The V gene's germline CDR1 is MDHEN and CDR2 SYDVKM. The CDR3 covers 14 residues. Trimming removed 10 bases from V and 4 bases from J; junction bases left unmatched: 13. CDR3 region: CATQGGASQYEQYF. The CDR3 bases are TGTGCCACCCAGGGAGGGGCTAGTCAATACGAGCAGTACTTC.

This clonotype showed up many times. This chain uses TRBV12-3 or TRBV12-4 with TRBJ1-1; D unresolved. This CDR3 has 14 residues. The V end lost 6 bases, the J end lost 6 bases, and 17 bases lay between the germline ends. CDR3 sequence (DNA): TGTGCCAGCAGGATGGGCCCTTACCCCGCTGAAGCTTTCTTT. Amino acid sequence: CASRMGPYPAEAFF.

Only a few counts were recorded for this clonotype. The chain recombines TRBV3-1 with TRBJ2-7; D is tentatively TRBD1 or TRBD2 (5 bases each). V was clipped by 2 bases and J by 6 bases, with 17 bases between them. This CDR3 has 15 residues. Germline CDR1 LGHDT, CDR2 YNNKEL (reference sequence). This CDR3 reads CASSQSASWGSEQYF. In nucleotides, the CDR3 is TGTGCCAGCAGCCAAAGCGCCAGTTGGGGGTCCGAGCAGTACTTC.

The genes are TRBV27 and TRBJ2-5; D ambiguous. Germline V gene lookup returns CDR1 MNHEY and CDR2 SMNVEV (reference sequence). This CDR3 is 14 amino acids long. Trimming pared 0 bases from V and 5 bases from J, leaving 10 bases between. The CDR3 here is CASSLSRRGETQYF. DNA for the CDR3: TGTGCCAGCAGTTTATCTAGGCGTGGTGAGACCCAGTACTTC.

This clonotype was observed a handful of times. This chain joins TRBV18 and TRBJ2-3; D unresolved. In germline, CDR1 is KGHSH, CDR2 LQKENI. V lost 0 bases, J lost 2 bases, and 15 bases lay in between. The CDR3 is 17 residues long. The CDR3, as DNA: TGTGCCAGCTCACCACCGGCAGCGTCAAGCTACACAGATACGCAGTATTTT. It encodes CASSPPAASSYTDTQYF.

V and J are TRBV12-3 or TRBV12-4 and TRBJ2-1; 13 bases are shared with TRBD2. The length of the CDR3 is 18 residues. The V segment lost 1 base and the J segment 4 bases; nucleotides outside the gene matches: 7. The CDR3 spells CASSLGNRGLAGYNEQFF. DNA for the CDR3: TGTGCCAGCAGTTTAGGGAACAGGGGACTAGCGGGATACAATGAGCAGTTCTTC.

Here the CDR3 reads CASRPPGLLAKNIQYF. Written as DNA, the CDR3 is TGTGCCAGCAGGCCCCCGGGCCTCTTAGCCAAAAACATTCAGTACTTC. This rearrangement joins TRBV6-1 to TRBJ2-4; D remains ambiguous. The CDR3 totals 16 residues. Germline values: CDR1 MNHNS, CDR2 SASEGT. The V gene lost 6 bases and the J gene lost 0 bases, with 15 bases spanning the gap.

A single count supports this clonotype. The V gene is TRBV19, the J gene TRBJ2-1; possible D gene TRBD2, 6 bases. This CDR3 comprises 16 residues. V was pared by 3 bases and J by 0 bases, with 12 bases between. Germline CDR1 LNHDA, CDR2 SQIVND (reference sequence). CDR3 DNA: TGTGCCAGTAGTATTGAGCGGGCTAGCTCCTACAATGAGCAGTTCTTC. Residues: CASSIERASSYNEQFF.

This clonotype showed up just a few times. This rearrangement joins TRBV6-1 to TRBJ1-2; 7 nucleotides align to TRBD1. V was pared by 6 bases and J by 5 bases, with 9 bases of the junction left unmatched. The CDR3 has 14 residues. Germline CDR1 is MNHNS and CDR2 is SASEGT. The CDR3 sequence is CASSHRGAEYGYTF. CDR3 coding DNA: TGTGCCAGCAGCCACAGGGGCGCGGAGTATGGCTACACCTTC.

This clonotype was seen more than once but under ten times. The genes are TRBV7-9 and TRBJ2-3, with 12 bases matching TRBD1. The CDR3 is 16 amino acids. In germline, CDR1 is SEHNR, CDR2 FQNEAQ (reference sequence). The V gene end was trimmed by 4 bases and the J gene end by 4 bases; junction bases not matched to a gene: 6. The CDR3 is CASSYEGTGGADTQYF. The DNA for the CDR3 is TGTGCCAGCAGCTATGAAGGGACAGGGGGCGCAGATACGCAGTATTTT.

The chain has TRBV28 and TRBJ2-1; 13 bases map to TRBD2. The CDR3 extends over 16 amino acids. The germline CDR1 and CDR2 sequences are MDHEN and SYDVKM. V shed 4 bases, J shed 6 bases, and the junction held 6 bases outside the gene matches. The DNA for the CDR3 is TGTGCCAGCAGTTACTCCGGGACTAGCGGGACCAATGAGCAGTTCTTC. Translation: CASSYSGTSGTNEQFF.

This rearrangement joins TRBV6-1 to TRBJ2-3; D is possibly TRBD1 (5 bases). Germline values: CDR1 MNHNS, CDR2 SASEGT. This CDR3 is 17 amino acids long. Trimming took 4 bases from V and 1 from J, leaving 18 bases between them. DNA of the CDR3: TGTGCCAGCAGTGGTGTTAAGCAGGGTGGTCGCACAGATACGCAGTATTTT. Amino acids: CASSGVKQGGRTDTQYF.